This T cell receptor (beta chain) was found in a study of blood T cell repertoires in COVID-19. Whole-study context: PBMCs, B-cell-depleted T cells, or T cells were the source of the cDNA or gDNA that made up the material.

The CDR3 consists of 16 residues. CDR1 is MNHEY, CDR2 SMNVEV, per germline (reference sequence). Trimming took off 1 base at V and 5 bases at J, with 17 bases between the two ends. Everyone who took part was 18 to 89 years old, and they came from about 23 US areas. Categorization into cohorts depended on clinical history that participants reported. The authors' processing: The assay estimated nucleated cells by amplifying reference gene primers. The assay was immunoSEQ multiplex PCR, and TCRdb's table has in-frame clones only and misses some. V and J calls and clone size are those listed in that table; D and trimming were worked out from the DNA. The table lists more than 350,000 clones, roughly nine tenths of them singletons.

The source material was PBMCs or T cells enriched from blood (not recorded which). The chain is built from TRBV27 and TRBJ1-1, with D maybe TRBD1 (5 bases). The TCR originated in a man aged 18 to 29 who had recovered from COVID-19. For the CDR3, the DNA is TGTGCCAGCAGTTTATTTCAGGGTTGGGGTGTGACTGAAGCTTTCTTT. Translation: CASSLFQGWGVTEAFF.